The 5 T cell receptor beta chains below all came from one sample that was sequenced in a study of shared clonotypes between healthy human individuals. Assay used: immunoSEQ multiplex PCR; TCRdb lists only in-frame clones, some missing. The sample contains about 2.4 million clones, around 94% of which appear only once. Sequenced material: naive CD4+ T cells sorted from blood. Subset given: CD45RA+ positively selected. Receptor source: a man aged 18 to 30 in good health.

The chain employs TRBV7-2 and TRBJ2-5; weak D call: TRBD2 (6 bases). From germline, CDR1 is SGHTA and CDR2 FQGNSA. The V end lost 1 base, the J end lost 10 bases, and 13 bases lay between the germline ends. This CDR3 comprises 13 residues. The CDR3 is CASSLGRRELQYF. CDR3 DNA sequence: TGTGCCAGCAGCTTAGGTCGACGGGAGCTCCAGTACTTC.

The gene calls are TRBV6-6 and TRBJ2-7; 7 bases agree with TRBD1. V was pared by 2 bases and J by 2 bases, with 9 bases of the junction left unmatched. CDR3 length equals 16 residues. The germline V gene encodes CDR1 MNHNY and CDR2 SVGAGI (reference sequence). The CDR3 spells CASSYTPGQRTYEQYF. For the CDR3, the DNA is TGTGCCAGCAGTTACACCCCGGGACAGAGAACCTACGAGCAGTACTTC.

V and J are TRBV11-3 and TRBJ2-2; a weak D match, TRBD1 (6 bases). This CDR3 contains 16 residues. Germline V lookup: CDR1 SGHNT, CDR2 YENEEA. Between the trimmed V and J ends, which lost 0 bases and 0 bases, there was a span of 8 bases. CDR3 DNA: TGTGCCAGCAGCTTAGATTCAGGGGCGAACACCGGGGAGCTGTTTTTT. It yields the protein CASSLDSGANTGELFF.

The table lists this clone with a count of one. The rearrangement links TRBV5-4 to TRBJ2-2; 10 nucleotides agree with TRBD1. Germline CDR1 reads SGHNT; CDR2 reads YYREEE (reference sequence). The trim removed 4 bases at V and 1 base at J, leaving 1 base unmatched. The CDR3 length is 15 residues. CDR3 residues: CASSRTGGNTGELFF. CDR3 coding DNA: TGTGCCAGCAGCCGGACAGGGGGGAACACCGGGGAGCTGTTTTTT.

This clone was observed once. The rearrangement links TRBV2 to TRBJ2-5; 9 bases are shared with TRBD2. Per the germline V gene, CDR1 is SNHLY and CDR2 is FYNNEI. The length of the CDR3 is 13 residues. The V segment lost 8 bases and the J segment 5 bases; nucleotides outside the gene matches: 6. Here the CDR3 reads CASRGGARETQYF. Written as DNA, the CDR3 is TGTGCCAGCCGCGGGGGGGCCAGGGAGACCCAGTACTTC.